The 24 T cell receptor beta chains listed next were all sequenced from one sample in a study of T cell responses to AZD1222 COVID-19 vaccine (dated by TCRdb to 2020 to 2023). The time point label here, explained by the study, means: about 28 days (+/-7) after the second vaccine dose. Library preparation employed the immunoSEQ multiplex PCR assay. TCRdb obtained this table from immuneACCESS and retained in-frame rearrangements with V and J assigned. These tables miss some clones; where compared with another copy, unresolved V genes account for less than half of the shortfall, and the remainder is unexplained. This sample holds tens of thousands of clones; roughly 86% were observed only once. The top ten constitute less than 9% of the sample. The specimen was peripheral blood, collected 28 days after the second AZD1222 dose. These receptors all come from an adult who received the AZD1222 COVID-19 vaccine.

The genes are TRBV18 and TRBJ1-3; weak D call: TRBD1 (5 bases). Germline CDR1 KGHSH, CDR2 LQKENI. V lost 6 bases and J 1 base, leaving 13 bases between the germline ends. The CDR3 length is 15 residues. The CDR3 bases are TGTGCCAGCTCGGGGGGAAATCCTTCTGGAAACACCATATATTTT. Protein sequence: CASSGGNPSGNTIYF.

The chain is built from TRBV29-1 and TRBJ2-7; 9 bases align to TRBD1. Trimming removed 6 bases from V and 6 bases from J; junction bases left unmatched: 6. Germline CDR1 is SQVTM and CDR2 is ANQGSEA. The CDR3 runs to 12 residues. The CDR3 here is CSVMTGGGEQYF. The CDR3 DNA follows: TGCAGCGTAATGACAGGGGGAGGCGAGCAGTACTTC.

This chain connects TRBV6-2 or TRBV6-3 to TRBJ1-2, with a tentative D call TRBD1 (5 bases). The germline V and J ends were trimmed by 7 bases and 9 bases, with 12 bases remaining between them. The CDR3 runs 11 residues. Germline V gene lookup returns CDR1 MNHEY and CDR2 SVGEGT. CDR3 coding DNA: TGTGCCAGCACCCCTGGGACCAGCTACACCTTC. Translated, it gives CASTPGTSYTF.

The chain joins TRBV24-1 to TRBJ2-7, with 8 bases that match TRBD1. V lost 7 bases and J lost 5; bases outside the gene matches: 6. Germline-derived CDR1 and CDR2 are KGHDR and SFDVKD. This CDR3 comprises 13 residues. The CDR3 reads CATRGQGADEQYF. CDR3 coding DNA: TGTGCCACCAGGGGGCAGGGGGCAGACGAGCAGTACTTC.

V is TRBV7-8 and J is TRBJ2-5, with D perhaps matching TRBD1 (7 bases). The CDR3 consists of 15 residues. V was trimmed by 6 bases and J by 7 bases, leaving 21 bases between them. Per germline, CDR1 SGHVS and CDR2 FQNEAQ. The CDR3 sequence: CASRPGQGGPLTQYF. CDR3 coding DNA: TGTGCCAGCAGGCCTGGTCAGGGGGGACCGCTGACCCAGTACTTC.

The V call is TRBV10-3, the J call TRBJ2-7; D is unresolved. V dropped 3 bases and J dropped 2 bases, with 8 bases sitting between them. Germline CDR1 reads ENHRY; CDR2 reads SYGVKD. The CDR3 consists of 13 residues. This CDR3 reads CAISEQSTYEQYF. The CDR3 nucleotides read TGTGCCATCAGTGAACAGTCTACCTACGAGCAGTACTTC.

CDR3: CASSLSNQPQHF. As DNA, the CDR3 is TGTGCCAGCAGCTTATCTAATCAGCCCCAGCATTTT. V and J are TRBV7-9 and TRBJ1-5; no reliable D call. In germline, CDR1 is SEHNR, CDR2 FQNEAQ (reference sequence). Trimming left V 2 bases short and J 4 bases short, with 3 bases between. The CDR3 has 12 residues.

This clone has only a few counts. The chain uses TRBV6-5 and TRBJ1-1; 7 bases are a match to TRBD1. The CDR3 is 13 amino acids. Trimming took 5 bases from V and 11 from J; bases not matched to a gene: 11. Per the germline V gene, CDR1 is MNHEY and CDR2 is SVGAGI. CDR3 in amino acids: CASSPNPQGTAFF. The CDR3 DNA reads TGTGCCAGCAGTCCCAATCCACAGGGGACTGCTTTCTTT.

This rearrangement joins TRBV11-2 to TRBJ2-1; 9 bases line up with TRBD2. V trimming: 1 base; J trimming: 7 bases; junction bases outside the gene matches: 5. The CDR3 extends over 15 amino acids. Germline loops: CDR1 SGHAT, CDR2 FQNNGV. CDR3 sequence (DNA): TGTGCCAGCAGCTTAGTCCGCGGGAGGGCGAATGAGCAGTTCTTC. Protein: CASSLVRGRANEQFF. The entire variable domain, with the rest obtained from reference TRBV11-2 and TRBJ2-1, is as follows: EAGVAQSPRYKIIEKRQSVAFWCNPISGHATLYWYQQILGQGPKLLIQFQNNGVVDDSQLPKDRFSAERLKGVDSTLKIQPAKLEDSAVYLCASSLVRGRANEQFFGPGTRLTVL.

The rearrangement links TRBV7-2 to TRBJ1-3; 9 bases agree with TRBD1. The germline CDR1 and CDR2 sequences are SGHTA and FQGNSA. V lost 5 bases, J lost 2 bases, and 7 bases stayed unmatched. The CDR3 sequence is 16 residues long. This chain's CDR3 is CASSLGQGRTGNTIYF. In DNA, the CDR3 is TGTGCCAGCAGCCTGGGACAGGGAAGAACTGGAAACACCATATATTTT.

The chain joins TRBV6-5 to TRBJ2-1; 8 bases line up with TRBD2. CDR1 and CDR2 from the germline V gene are MNHEY and SVGAGI. Trimming cost V 0 bases and J 2 bases; bases outside gene matches: 3. This CDR3 has 16 residues. This CDR3 is CASSYSGRGAYNEQFF. The CDR3, as DNA: TGTGCCAGCAGTTACTCGGGGCGGGGGGCCTACAATGAGCAGTTCTTC.

V and J are TRBV7-9 and TRBJ1-2; perhaps TRBD1 as D (5 bases). CDR1 and CDR2 from the germline V gene are SEHNR and FQNEAQ (reference sequence). The V end lost 1 base, the J end lost 3 bases, and 12 bases lay between the germline ends. There are 15 residues in the CDR3. The CDR3 DNA is TGTGCCAGCAGCTTAGTCGGGGGTAGTGACTATGGCTACACCTTC. Residues: CASSLVGGSDYGYTF.

The rearrangement links TRBV19 to TRBJ1-1; D remains ambiguous. This CDR3 is built from 14 residues. Germline lookup yields CDR1 LNHDA and CDR2 SQIVND (reference sequence). V was shortened by 8 bases and J by 4 bases, with 17 bases between the two germline ends. The CDR3 region is CASCSLTLTTEAFF. The CDR3 DNA is TGTGCCAGTTGTTCACTCACTTTGACCACTGAAGCTTTCTTT.

This chain connects TRBV6-7 to TRBJ2-7; no firm D call. TRBV6-7 carries the ORF label, with uncertain function. This CDR3 is 17 amino acids long. Trimming took 0 bases from V and 2 from J, leaving 17 bases between them. The CDR3 DNA reads as TGTGCCAGCAGTTACTCGGCCGATAGGGTCGTCACCTACGAGCAGTACTTC. Its translation is CASSYSADRVVTYEQYF.

This chain joins TRBV5-1 and TRBJ2-5; 10 positions agree with TRBD1. Looked up from germline, CDR1 is SGHRS and CDR2 is YFSETQ. Trimming at V came to 5 bases and at J to 4 bases, leaving 5 bases not matched to a gene. The CDR3 extends over 14 amino acids. CDR3 in DNA: TGCGCCAGCAGTAGACAGGGGGCCCGAGAGACCCAGTACTTC. Amino acids: CASSRQGARETQYF.

This clone was detected a few times. The chain recombines TRBV19 with TRBJ2-1; the match to TRBD2 covers 11 bases. The CDR3 contains 17 residues. J was trimmed by 10 bases and V by 0 bases; bases with no gene match: 11. From germline, CDR1 is LNHDA and CDR2 SQIVND (reference sequence). The CDR3, as DNA: TGTGCCAGTAGTATAGAAGTAGCGGGAGGGCCCTCGGGGGAGCAGTTCTTC. As protein: CASSIEVAGGPSGEQFF. Variable domain in full (rest from reference TRBV19 and TRBJ2-1): DGGITQSPKYLFRKEGQNVTLSCEQNLNHDAMYWYRQDPGQGLRLIYYSQIVNDFQKGDIAEGYSVSREKKESFPLTVTSAQKNPTAFYLCASSIEVAGGPSGEQFFGPGTRLTVL.

This chain joins TRBV7-9 and TRBJ2-7; the D call may be TRBD1 or TRBD2 (5 bases each). V lost 5 bases and J lost 5, with 19 bases in between. Germline lookup yields CDR1 SEHNR and CDR2 FQNEAQ (reference sequence). This CDR3 contains 15 residues. DNA for the CDR3: TGTGCCAGCAGCGCAGCGAGGGGATCAGAAAACGAGCAGTACTTC. Its protein product is CASSAARGSENEQYF.

This clone was seen once. This chain joins TRBV30 and TRBJ1-2; D perhaps matches TRBD1 (6 bases). The CDR3 covers 14 residues. V dropped 0 bases and J dropped 10 bases, with 18 bases sitting between them. Germline V gene data show CDR1 as GTSNPN and CDR2 as SVGIG (reference sequence). The DNA for the CDR3 is TGTGCCTGGAGTGTATTTGGAGGGTCGGGGGCCTACACCTTC. It translates to CAWSVFGGSGAYTF.

This clone has just one count. This chain uses TRBV7-2 with TRBJ2-5; 8 bases line up with TRBD2. The CDR3 is made up of 16 amino acids. CDR1 and CDR2 from the germline V gene are SGHTA and FQGNSA. V was pared by 5 bases and J by 1 base, with 9 bases of the junction left unmatched. The CDR3 bases are TGTGCCAGCAGCACAGGACTAGCCAGGGGCCAAGAGACCCAGTACTTC. Its translation: CASSTGLARGQETQYF.

With regard to this clone: One end of the junction varies from germline; a read error may be responsible. V and J are TRBV18 and TRBJ1-3, with 7 nucleotides matching TRBD1. The CDR3 sequence is 15 residues long. CDR1 and CDR2 from the germline V gene are KGHSH and LQKENI. DNA for the CDR3: TGTGCCAGCGCACCAGGGGGGAGCTCTGGAAACACCATATATTTT. It translates to CASAPGGSSGNTIYF.

This chain uses TRBV5-1 with TRBJ1-5; D uncertain. CDR1 and CDR2 from the germline V gene are SGHRS and YFSETQ. This CDR3 region has 13 residues. V was cut by 5 bases and J by 2 bases, with 8 bases left in between. The DNA of the CDR3 is TGCGCCAGCAGAAAAGAACGCAATCAGCCCCAGCATTTT. It encodes CASRKERNQPQHF.

The genes are TRBV19 and TRBJ2-6; D call uncertain. V was shortened by 3 bases and J by 0 bases, with 3 bases between the two germline ends. This CDR3 comprises 14 residues. Germline CDR1 reads LNHDA; CDR2 reads SQIVND (reference sequence). The CDR3 region is CASSMASGANVLTF. Here the CDR3 DNA reads TGTGCCAGTAGTATGGCCTCTGGGGCCAACGTCCTGACTTTC.

This chain uses TRBV7-9 with TRBJ2-1, with D unclear. Germline V gene sequence: CDR1 SEHNR, CDR2 FQNEAQ (reference sequence). The ends were cut back, 2 bases at V and 6 bases at J, with 17 bases in the middle. The CDR3 runs to 16 residues. The CDR3 DNA follows: TGTGCCAGCAGCTTAATTCTGATAGGCTCACCCAATGAGCAGTTCTTC. It specifies CASSLILIGSPNEQFF. The whole variable domain, filled in from reference TRBV7-9 and TRBJ2-1, reads DTGVSQNPRHKITKRGQNVTFRCDPISEHNRLYWYRQTLGQGPEFLTYFQNEAQLEKSRLLSDRFSAERPKGSFSTLEIQRTEQGDSAMYLCASSLILIGSPNEQFFGPGTRLTVL.

This rearrangement joins TRBV29-1 to TRBJ1-2; TRBD1 agrees at 9 bases. The CDR3 is 13 amino acids. The germline CDR1 and CDR2 sequences are SQVTM and ANQGSEA. Germline trimming cut 3 bases from V and 8 bases from J; bases unmatched to any gene: 7. CDR3 residues: CSVDPGTGWGYTF. The CDR3 nucleotides are TGCAGCGTTGACCCAGGGACAGGGTGGGGCTACACCTTC. Using reference TRBV29-1 and TRBJ1-2 for the parts outside the CDR3, the full variable domain is SAVISQKPSRDICQRGTSLTIQCQVDSQVTMMFWYRQQPGQSLTLIATANQGSEATYESGFVIDKFPISRPNLTFSTLTVSNMSPEDSSIYLCSVDPGTGWGYTFGSGTRLTVV.